The 16 T cell receptor beta chains given below trace back to one sample, sequenced in a study of T-cell reconstitution after alpha-beta-depleted transplantation in children. A library of TCRbeta sequences, prepared with unique molecular identifiers, was generated. From the PCR reads, TCRdb called clonotypes with MiXCR, one entry per CDR3 protein. The repertoire holds some 80,000 distinct CDR3 sequences, with 15% to 20% as singletons. The source material was PBMCs, mostly from graft donor cells, sampled 360 days after TCRalphabeta/CD19-depleted stem cell transplant. These receptor sequences come from a male patient under 10 years old who had a stem cell transplant for acute lymphoblastic leukemia, so the T cells may come from the graft donor.

The chain employs TRBV3-1 and TRBJ2-5; TRBD2 matches 9 bases. The J segment lost 2 bases and the V segment lost 7 bases, leaving 17 bases of the junction unmatched. Germline lookup yields CDR1 LGHDT and CDR2 YNNKEL (reference sequence). The CDR3 loop spans 18 amino acids. The CDR3 sequence is CASTKVVFLLAGQETQYF. CDR3 nucleotides: TGTGCCAGCACCAAAGTTGTATTTTTGCTAGCGGGGCAAGAGACCCAGTACTTC.

This chain connects TRBV5-1 to TRBJ2-7, with D perhaps TRBD2 (6 bases). The CDR3 consists of 14 residues. V lost 0 bases and J lost 4, with 11 bases in between. Germline V gene sequence: CDR1 SGHRS, CDR2 YFSETQ. This chain's CDR3 is CASSLGGTAYEQYF. DNA of the CDR3: TGCGCCAGCAGCTTGGGCGGGACTGCTTACGAGCAGTACTTC. The complete variable domain, with remaining parts taken from reference TRBV5-1 and TRBJ2-7, reads KAGVTQTPRYLIKTRGQQVTLSCSPISGHRSVSWYQQTPGQGLQFLFEYFSETQRNKGNFPGRFSGRQFSNSRSEMNVSTLELGDSALYLCASSLGGTAYEQYFGPGTRLTVT.

This clonotype was detected only a few times. V gene TRBV4-1 combines with J gene TRBJ2-4; D unresolved. There are 16 residues in the CDR3. Trimming removed 1 base from V and 0 bases from J, with 10 bases in between. Germline CDR1 reads MGHRA; CDR2 reads YSYEKL. CDR3 sequence (DNA): TGCGCCAGCAGCCAAGGCGTGACTGTAGCCAAAAACATTCAGTACTTC. Translating gives CASSQGVTVAKNIQYF.

V gene TRBV6-5 combines with J gene TRBJ2-5, with D hard to call. The CDR3 has 14 amino acids. V was clipped by 2 bases and J by 3 bases, with 10 bases between them. Germline CDR1 and CDR2: MNHEY and SVGAGI. Here the CDR3 reads CASSYPAQKETQYF. CDR3 in DNA: TGTGCCAGCAGTTACCCGGCGCAGAAAGAGACCCAGTACTTC.

V gene TRBV3-1 combines with J gene TRBJ1-1; maybe TRBD1 (5 bases). Germline CDR1 LGHDT, CDR2 YNNKEL (reference sequence). V was cut by 5 bases and J by 4 bases, with 8 bases left in between. The CDR3 runs to 12 residues. Written as DNA, the CDR3 is TGTGCCAGCAGCAGGGGACTCACTGAAGCTTTCTTT. Its translation: CASSRGLTEAFF.

Only a few counts were recorded for this clonotype. The J gene is TRBJ1-6, the V gene TRBV9; D not certain. The CDR3 is 15 amino acids. Germline CDR1 and CDR2: SGDLS and YYNGEE. Trimming took off 0 bases at V and 5 bases at J, with 9 bases between the two ends. CDR3 DNA: TGTGCCAGCAGCGTAGAAGGACGAAATAATTCACCCCTCCACTTT. This gives the protein CASSVEGRNNSPLHF.

This clonotype was recorded many times. The chain combines TRBV19 with TRBJ2-2; TRBD1 matches 8 bases. Germline V gives CDR1 LNHDA, CDR2 SQIVND (reference sequence). The junction had 2 bases not matched to a gene; V was cut back by 5 bases and J by 6 bases. This CDR3 comprises 13 residues. The CDR3 loop is CASSDRGAGELFF. CDR3 nucleotides: TGTGCCAGTAGTGACAGGGGTGCCGGGGAGCTGTTTTTT. Looking up the rest from reference TRBV19 and TRBJ2-2 gives the full variable domain: DGGITQSPKYLFRKEGQNVTLSCEQNLNHDAMYWYRQDPGQGLRLIYYSQIVNDFQKGDIAEGYSVSREKKESFPLTVTSAQKNPTAFYLCASSDRGAGELFFGEGSRLTVL.

This clonotype was seen a few times. V is TRBV7-2 and J is TRBJ2-2; maybe TRBD2 (6 bases). Trimming shortened V by 2 bases and J by 5 bases, and 15 bases separated the two germline ends. Germline CDR1 reads SGHTA; CDR2 reads FQGNSA. This CDR3 has 16 residues. This CDR3 reads CASSLFLASVTGELFF. CDR3 nucleotide sequence: TGTGCCAGCAGCTTATTCCTAGCGTCAGTGACCGGGGAGCTGTTTTTT.

The rearrangement uses TRBV12-3 or TRBV12-4 and TRBJ2-1, with D possibly TRBD2 on 5 matching bases. Trimming took off 3 bases at V and 5 bases at J, with 14 bases between the two ends. CDR3 size: 15 residues. The CDR3 loop reads CASSLDWVPDNEQFF. As DNA, the CDR3 is TGTGCCAGCAGTTTGGACTGGGTCCCAGACAATGAGCAGTTCTTC.

This clonotype was detected a few times. This chain joins TRBV5-1 and TRBJ2-7; TRBD1 matches at 7 bases. The V gene end was trimmed by 0 bases and the J gene end by 2 bases; junction bases not matched to a gene: 2. Germline CDR1 and CDR2: SGHRS and YFSETQ. The CDR3 spans 14 residues. CDR3 nucleotides: TGCGCCAGCAGCTTGGAGACAGGGACCTACGAGCAGTACTTC. It is translated as CASSLETGTYEQYF.

V and J are TRBV7-9 and TRBJ2-7; D gene uncertain. Germline lookup yields CDR1 SEHNR and CDR2 FQNEAQ (reference sequence). V lost 8 bases, J lost 3 bases, and 8 bases lay in between. The CDR3 extends over 11 amino acids. The CDR3 nucleotides read TGTGCCAGCGCTCCCATCTACGAGCAGTACTTC. The encoded protein is CASAPIYEQYF.

This rearrangement joins TRBV6-5 to TRBJ2-3, with D perhaps matching TRBD2 (5 bases). With 6 bases removed from V and 2 bases from J, the gap between germline ends came to 21 bases. CDR3 length equals 17 residues. The germline V gene encodes CDR1 MNHEY and CDR2 SVGAGI. The CDR3 DNA sequence: TGTGCCAGCAGACCCGTGGGGAGCGGATTTAACACAGATACGCAGTATTTT. This translates into CASRPVGSGFNTDTQYF.

This chain connects TRBV29-1 to TRBJ2-1; 8 bases line up with TRBD2. There are 15 residues in the CDR3. J was trimmed by 3 bases and V by 5 bases; bases with no gene match: 9. The germline V gene encodes CDR1 SQVTM and CDR2 ANQGSEA. The CDR3 reads CSVHLKRGNYNEQFF. The CDR3 DNA reads TGCAGCGTTCACCTTAAGCGGGGGAACTACAATGAGCAGTTCTTC.

V gene TRBV11-2 combines with J gene TRBJ2-5; D remains ambiguous. CDR1 is SGHAT, CDR2 FQNNGV, per germline. This CDR3 contains 13 residues. V was cut by 4 bases and J by 5 bases, with 11 bases left in between. The CDR3 spells CASSSGPWETQYF. CDR3 in DNA: TGTGCCAGCAGCTCCGGGCCCTGGGAGACCCAGTACTTC.

The chain links TRBV30 to TRBJ2-7; D might be TRBD1 (6 bases). V was shortened by 0 bases and J by 2 bases, with 8 bases between the two germline ends. CDR1 is GTSNPN, CDR2 SVGIG, per germline (reference sequence). The CDR3 loop spans 13 amino acids. The CDR3 reads CAWSVRQAYEQYF. DNA of the CDR3: TGTGCCTGGAGTGTAAGACAGGCCTACGAGCAGTACTTC.

This clonotype showed up just a few times. The chain employs TRBV10-3 and TRBJ2-7; 8 positions match TRBD1. Trimming removed 0 bases from V and 3 bases from J; junction bases left unmatched: 10. Germline lookup yields CDR1 ENHRY and CDR2 SYGVKD. CDR3 size: 17 residues. This chain's CDR3 is CAISESFGQGAFYEQYF. DNA for the CDR3: TGTGCCATCAGTGAGTCATTCGGGCAGGGGGCCTTCTACGAGCAGTACTTC.